The clone carrying this T cell receptor beta chain was counted only a few times. The target antigen is unknown. Treatment in this sample: oral pan-JAK inhibitor, 5-10 mg twice daily. The data derive from a study of CD8+ T cells in alopecia areata. Whole-study context: Oral tofacitinib (5 to 10 mg twice daily) was administered to treated patients. Severity scores in treated patients reflected the percentage of scalp affected. Regarding the study as a whole: Within the top 100, expanded CD8+ clones significantly decreased with tofacitinib, as did scalp clonality.

Reverse transcription of extracted RNA yielded cDNA, which provided the sequencing template. Profiled with immunoSEQ multiplex PCR; TCRdb holds only in-frame clones, not every one. Here the sample spans a few hundred thousand clones, less than 45% being singletons. V lost 6 bases, J lost 3 bases, and 11 bases lay in between. The CDR3 covers 13 residues. Germline lookup yields CDR1 SNHLY and CDR2 FYNNEI. The specimen was CD4+ T cells sorted from blood, collected at approximately week 37, from a patient treated with tofacitinib. This receptor was identified in a human donor with alopecia areata. This sequence joins TRBV2 and TRBJ2-5; D is ambiguous. The CDR3 DNA sequence: TGTGCCAGCAGCCCGGACCTTAAAGAGACCCAGTACTTC. As protein: CASSPDLKETQYF.